This T cell receptor (beta chain) was recovered during a study of early T cells in non-severe SARS-CoV-2 infection. Across the study: Sequencing targeted bulk RNA from unsorted whole blood, leaving chains unpaired.

This clonotype has only a few counts. TCRdb reprocessed the 5' RACE reads via MiXCR and lists one record per CDR3 protein. The repertoire holds some 76,000 distinct CDR3 sequences, with roughly a sixth as singletons. This CDR3 is 15 amino acids long. V lost 0 bases and J 5 bases, leaving 14 bases between the germline ends. The germline CDR1 and CDR2 sequences are SGHVS and FNYEAQ. The V call is TRBV7-6, the J call TRBJ2-7, with D possibly called TRBD1 or TRBD2 (6 bases each). This clonotype originated in an adult who was a healthcare worker with PCR-confirmed SARS-CoV-2 infection or an uninfected control (not recorded which). Sequencing was carried out using whole blood. CDR3: CASSLAGGGINEQYF. CDR3 nucleotides: TGTGCCAGCAGCTTAGCGGGGGGCGGGATCAACGAGCAGTACTTC.